This record looks at one T cell receptor beta chain sequence and its context. Antigen specificity is unknown. This sample stems from a study of cytomegalovirus exposure and HLA in healthy donors. Method: immunoSEQ multiplex PCR; TCRdb's copy keeps in-frame clones and lacks some. Here the sample spans nearly 110,000 clones, about nine tenths being singletons. Study findings and constraints: Listed as cytomegalovirus-associated were 150 or so TCR beta chains. Many donors carried some public TCRs, although rarity characterized most TCR sequences.

The CDR3 loop spans 17 amino acids. Germline CDR1 reads MGHRA; CDR2 reads YSYEKL. V was cut by 0 bases and J by 0 bases, with 15 bases left in between. The receptor's source is a woman younger than 35 in good health and CMV-seropositive. The specimen sequenced was PBMCs. The chain employs TRBV4-1 and TRBJ2-7, with D perhaps matching TRBD1 (5 bases). CDR3 coding DNA: TGCGCCAGCAGCCAAGATGTGACCAGGGTAAGCTCCTACGAGCAGTACTTC. Translated, it gives CASSQDVTRVSSYEQYF.